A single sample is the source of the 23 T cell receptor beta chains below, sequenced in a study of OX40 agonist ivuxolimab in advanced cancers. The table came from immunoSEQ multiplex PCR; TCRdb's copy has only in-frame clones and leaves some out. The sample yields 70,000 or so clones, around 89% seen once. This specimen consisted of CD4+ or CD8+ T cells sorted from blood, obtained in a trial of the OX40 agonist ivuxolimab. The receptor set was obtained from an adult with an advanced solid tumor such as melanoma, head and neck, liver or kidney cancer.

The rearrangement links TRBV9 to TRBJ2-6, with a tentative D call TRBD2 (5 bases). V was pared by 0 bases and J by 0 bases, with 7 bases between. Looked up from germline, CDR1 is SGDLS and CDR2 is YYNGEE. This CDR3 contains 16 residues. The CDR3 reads CASSVGGSSGANVLTF. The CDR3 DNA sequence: TGTGCCAGCAGCGTAGGAGGGAGCTCTGGGGCCAACGTCCTGACTTTC.

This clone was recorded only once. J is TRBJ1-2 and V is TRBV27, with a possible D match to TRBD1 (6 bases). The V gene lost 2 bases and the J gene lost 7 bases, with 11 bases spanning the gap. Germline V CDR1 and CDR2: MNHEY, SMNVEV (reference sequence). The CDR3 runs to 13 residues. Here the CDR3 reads CASSLGGAGGYTF. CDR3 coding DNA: TGTGCCAGCAGTTTAGGGGGCGCGGGTGGCTACACCTTC.

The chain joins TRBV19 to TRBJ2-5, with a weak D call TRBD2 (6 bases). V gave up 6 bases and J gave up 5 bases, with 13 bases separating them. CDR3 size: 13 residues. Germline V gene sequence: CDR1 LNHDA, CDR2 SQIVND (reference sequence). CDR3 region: CASSMGLAETQYF. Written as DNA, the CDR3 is TGTGCCAGTAGCATGGGTCTAGCGGAGACCCAGTACTTC. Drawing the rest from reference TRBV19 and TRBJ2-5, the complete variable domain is DGGITQSPKYLFRKEGQNVTLSCEQNLNHDAMYWYRQDPGQGLRLIYYSQIVNDFQKGDIAEGYSVSREKKESFPLTVTSAQKNPTAFYLCASSMGLAETQYFGPGTRLLVL.

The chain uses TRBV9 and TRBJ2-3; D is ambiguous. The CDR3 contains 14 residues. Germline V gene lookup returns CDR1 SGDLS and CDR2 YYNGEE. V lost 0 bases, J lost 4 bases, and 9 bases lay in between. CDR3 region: CASSVDGPADTQYF. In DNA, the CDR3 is TGTGCCAGCAGCGTAGACGGCCCCGCAGATACGCAGTATTTT.

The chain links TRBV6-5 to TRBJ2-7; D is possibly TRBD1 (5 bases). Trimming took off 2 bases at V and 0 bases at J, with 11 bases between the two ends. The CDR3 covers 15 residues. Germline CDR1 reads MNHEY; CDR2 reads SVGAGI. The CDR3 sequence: CASSYEDSFSYEQYF. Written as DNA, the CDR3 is TGTGCCAGCAGTTACGAAGACAGCTTCTCCTACGAGCAGTACTTC.

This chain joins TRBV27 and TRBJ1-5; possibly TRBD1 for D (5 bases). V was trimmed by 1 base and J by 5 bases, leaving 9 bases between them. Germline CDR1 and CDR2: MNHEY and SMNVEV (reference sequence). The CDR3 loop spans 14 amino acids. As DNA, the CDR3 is TGTGCCAGCAGTTTATTAACAGGTCATCAGCCCCAGCATTTT. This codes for CASSLLTGHQPQHF.

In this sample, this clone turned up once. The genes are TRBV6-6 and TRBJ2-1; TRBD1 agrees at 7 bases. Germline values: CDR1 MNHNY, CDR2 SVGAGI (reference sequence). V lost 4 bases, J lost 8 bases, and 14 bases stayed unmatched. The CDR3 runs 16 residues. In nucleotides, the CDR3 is TGTGCCAGCAGTTTAATGGGACAGACGAATTGGGATGAGCAGTTCTTC. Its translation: CASSLMGQTNWDEQFF.

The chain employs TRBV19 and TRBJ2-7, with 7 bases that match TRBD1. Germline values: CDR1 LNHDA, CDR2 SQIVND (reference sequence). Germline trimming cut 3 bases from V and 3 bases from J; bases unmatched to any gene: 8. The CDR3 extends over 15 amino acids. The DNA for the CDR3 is TGTGCCAGTAGTATGTCCGGGACAGAATTCTACGAGCAGTACTTC. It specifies CASSMSGTEFYEQYF.

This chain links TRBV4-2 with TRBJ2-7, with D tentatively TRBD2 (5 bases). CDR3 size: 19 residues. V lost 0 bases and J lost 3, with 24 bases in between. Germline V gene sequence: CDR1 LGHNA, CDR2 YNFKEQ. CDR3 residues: CASSQDLGLEGYWGYEQYF. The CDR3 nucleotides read TGTGCCAGCAGCCAAGACTTGGGTCTCGAGGGTTATTGGGGCTACGAGCAGTACTTC.

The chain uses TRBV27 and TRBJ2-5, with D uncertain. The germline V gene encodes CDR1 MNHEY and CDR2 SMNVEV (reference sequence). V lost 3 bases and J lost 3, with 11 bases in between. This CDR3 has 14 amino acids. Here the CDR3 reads CASSLLGSEETQYF. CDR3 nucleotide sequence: TGTGCCAGCAGTTTGCTCGGGTCGGAAGAGACCCAGTACTTC.

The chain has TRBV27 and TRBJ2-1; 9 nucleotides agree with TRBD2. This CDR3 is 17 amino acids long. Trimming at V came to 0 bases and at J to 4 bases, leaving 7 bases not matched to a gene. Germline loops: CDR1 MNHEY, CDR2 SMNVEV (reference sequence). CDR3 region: CASSLSSKRGAYNEQFF. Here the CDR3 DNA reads TGTGCCAGCAGTTTATCGTCGAAGCGGGGGGCTTACAATGAGCAGTTCTTC.

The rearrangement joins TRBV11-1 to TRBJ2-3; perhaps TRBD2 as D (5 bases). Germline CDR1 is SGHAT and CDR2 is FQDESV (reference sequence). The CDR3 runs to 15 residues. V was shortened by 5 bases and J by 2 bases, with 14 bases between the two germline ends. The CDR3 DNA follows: TGTGCCAGCAGCCCCCGGGATACGCTCACAGATACGCAGTATTTT. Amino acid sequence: CASSPRDTLTDTQYF.

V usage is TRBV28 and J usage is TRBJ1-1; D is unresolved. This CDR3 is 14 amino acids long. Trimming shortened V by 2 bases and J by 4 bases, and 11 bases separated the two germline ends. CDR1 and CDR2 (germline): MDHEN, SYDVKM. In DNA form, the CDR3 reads TGTGCCAGCAGTTTAGAGGGCCCGGGCACTGAAGCTTTCTTT. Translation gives CASSLEGPGTEAFF.

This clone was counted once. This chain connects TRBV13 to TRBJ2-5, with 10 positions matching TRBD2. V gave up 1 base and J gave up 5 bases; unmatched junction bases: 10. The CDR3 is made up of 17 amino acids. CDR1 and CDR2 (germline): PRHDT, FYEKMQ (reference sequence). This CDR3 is CASSLASQLAGSETQYF. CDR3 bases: TGTGCCAGCAGCTTAGCCTCTCAACTAGCGGGGAGCGAGACCCAGTACTTC.

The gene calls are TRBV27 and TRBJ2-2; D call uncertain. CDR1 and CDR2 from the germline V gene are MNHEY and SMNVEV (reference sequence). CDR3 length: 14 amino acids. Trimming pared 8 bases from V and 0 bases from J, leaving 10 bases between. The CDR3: CASYPLSNTGELFF. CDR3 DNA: TGTGCCAGCTACCCCCTCTCGAACACCGGGGAGCTGTTTTTT.

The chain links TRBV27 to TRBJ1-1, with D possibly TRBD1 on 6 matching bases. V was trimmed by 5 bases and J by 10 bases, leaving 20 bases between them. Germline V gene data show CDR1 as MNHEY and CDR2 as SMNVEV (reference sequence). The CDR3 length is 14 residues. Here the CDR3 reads CASSPMETGGAAFF. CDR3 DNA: TGTGCCAGCAGTCCGATGGAGACAGGCGGGGCAGCTTTCTTT.

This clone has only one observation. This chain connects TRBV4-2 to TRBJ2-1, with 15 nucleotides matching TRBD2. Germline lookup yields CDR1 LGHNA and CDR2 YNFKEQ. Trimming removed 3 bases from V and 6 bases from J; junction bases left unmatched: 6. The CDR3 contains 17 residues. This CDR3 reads CASSHSGTSGRSNEQFF. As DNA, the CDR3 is TGTGCCAGCAGCCATTCCGGGACTAGCGGGAGGTCCAATGAGCAGTTCTTC.

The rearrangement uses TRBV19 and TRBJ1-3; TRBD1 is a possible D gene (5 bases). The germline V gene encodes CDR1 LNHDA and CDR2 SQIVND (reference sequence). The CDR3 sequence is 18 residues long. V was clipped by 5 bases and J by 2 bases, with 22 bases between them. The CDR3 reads CASSLEGSPAGTGNTIYF. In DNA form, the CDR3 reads TGTGCCAGTAGTTTGGAGGGGTCGCCGGCAGGCACTGGAAACACCATATATTTT. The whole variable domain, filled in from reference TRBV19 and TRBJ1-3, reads DGGITQSPKYLFRKEGQNVTLSCEQNLNHDAMYWYRQDPGQGLRLIYYSQIVNDFQKGDIAEGYSVSREKKESFPLTVTSAQKNPTAFYLCASSLEGSPAGTGNTIYFGEGSWLTVV.

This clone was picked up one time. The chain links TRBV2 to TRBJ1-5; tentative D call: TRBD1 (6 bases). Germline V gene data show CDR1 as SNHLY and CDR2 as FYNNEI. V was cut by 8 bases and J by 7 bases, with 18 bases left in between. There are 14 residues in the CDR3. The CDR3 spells CASDSLTGGQPQHF. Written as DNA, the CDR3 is TGTGCCAGCGATTCATTAACCGGGGGCCAGCCCCAGCATTTT. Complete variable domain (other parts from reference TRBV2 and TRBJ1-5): EPEVTQTPSHQVTQMGQEVILRCVPISNHLYFYWYRQILGQKVEFLVSFYNNEISEKSEIFDDQFSVERPDGSNFTLKIRSTKLEDSAMYFCASDSLTGGQPQHFGDGTRLSIL.

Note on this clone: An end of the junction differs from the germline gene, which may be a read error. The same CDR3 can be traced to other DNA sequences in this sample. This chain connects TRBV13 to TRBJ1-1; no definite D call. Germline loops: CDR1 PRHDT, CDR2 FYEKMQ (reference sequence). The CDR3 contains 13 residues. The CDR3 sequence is CASSPGRNTEAFF. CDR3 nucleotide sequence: TGTGCCAGCAGCCCCGGACGCAACACTGAGGCTTTCTTT.

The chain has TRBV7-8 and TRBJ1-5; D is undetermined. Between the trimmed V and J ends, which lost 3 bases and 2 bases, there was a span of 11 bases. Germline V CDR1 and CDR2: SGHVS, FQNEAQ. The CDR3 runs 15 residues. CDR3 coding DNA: TGTGCCAGCAGCTTCTCAGTTACAGGCAATCAGCCCCAGCATTTT. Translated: CASSFSVTGNQPQHF.

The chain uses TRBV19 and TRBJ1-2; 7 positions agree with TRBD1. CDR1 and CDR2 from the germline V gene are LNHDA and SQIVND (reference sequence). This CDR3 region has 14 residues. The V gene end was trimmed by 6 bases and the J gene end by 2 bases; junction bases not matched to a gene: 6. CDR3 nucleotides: TGTGCCAGTAGCCCTGGACAGGTAAACTATGGCTACACCTTC. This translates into CASSPGQVNYGYTF.

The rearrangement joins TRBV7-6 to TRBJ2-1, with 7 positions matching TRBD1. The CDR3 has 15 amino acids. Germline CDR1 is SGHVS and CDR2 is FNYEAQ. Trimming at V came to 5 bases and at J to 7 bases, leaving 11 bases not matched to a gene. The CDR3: CASSLRQGPSNEQFF. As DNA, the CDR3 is TGTGCCAGCAGCCTAAGACAGGGCCCATCAAATGAGCAGTTCTTC. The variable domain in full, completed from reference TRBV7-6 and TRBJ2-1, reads GAGVSQSPRYKVTKRGQDVALRCDPISGHVSLYWYRQALGQGPEFLTYFNYEAQQDKSGLPNDRFSAERPEGSISTLTIQRTEQRDSAMYRCASSLRQGPSNEQFFGPGTRLTVL.